The T cell receptor (beta chain) described here comes from a study of shared clonotypes between healthy human individuals. Study conclusions and caveats: Since donors were few, the genetic and exposure-history diversity represented was limited. Naive subsets generally exceeded memory subsets in estimated richness.

Assay used: immunoSEQ multiplex PCR; TCRdb lists only in-frame clones, some missing. This sample has some 1,100,000 clones; approximately 80% occur once, and the top ten carry 0.4% to 0.55%. The CDR3 has 15 amino acids. V lost 6 bases, J lost 6 bases, and 8 bases stayed unmatched. Germline-derived CDR1 and CDR2 are SEHNR and FQNEAQ (reference sequence). There were no recent acute infections or vaccinations among the donors, who were healthy HIV-negative adults. As for this clone: Antigen unknown.

The sequenced sample consisted of memory CD4+ T cells from PBMCs. Subset noted: CD45RA-negative fraction. The source is a man younger than 30 in good health. Some clones in this sample may be carry-over from other donors' samples. The rearrangement uses TRBV7-9 and TRBJ2-5; 12 positions match TRBD1. The DNA of the CDR3 is TGTGCCAGCAGGACACCGGGACAGGGGGCGCAGACCCAGTACTTC. Protein product: CASRTPGQGAQTQYF.